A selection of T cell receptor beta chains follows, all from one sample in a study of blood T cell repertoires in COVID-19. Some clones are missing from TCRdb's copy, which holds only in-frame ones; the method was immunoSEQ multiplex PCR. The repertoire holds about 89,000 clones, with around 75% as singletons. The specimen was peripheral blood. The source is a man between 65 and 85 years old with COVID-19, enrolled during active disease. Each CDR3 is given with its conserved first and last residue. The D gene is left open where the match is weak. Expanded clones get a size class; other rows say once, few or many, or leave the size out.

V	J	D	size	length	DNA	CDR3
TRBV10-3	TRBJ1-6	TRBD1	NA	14	TGTGCCATCAGTCCGGGACAGGGGTATTCACCCCTCCACTTT	CAISPGQGYSPLHF
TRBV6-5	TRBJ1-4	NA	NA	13	TGTGCCACCGGGGGAAGAACTAATGAAAAACTGTTTTTT	CATGGRTNEKLFF
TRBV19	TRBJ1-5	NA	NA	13	TGTGCCAGTAGGGGACATTCAGATCAGCCCCAGCATTTT	CASRGHSDQPQHF
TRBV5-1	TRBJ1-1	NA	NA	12	TGCGCCAGCAGCTTCTCAGGGATTGAAGCTTTCTTT	CASSFSGIEAFF
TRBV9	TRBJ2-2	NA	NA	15	TGTGCCAGCAGCGTAGTTGAGTGGAACACCGGGGAGCTGTTTTTT	CASSVVEWNTGELFF
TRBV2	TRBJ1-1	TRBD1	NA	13	TGTGCCAGCAGGGGGACAGGGCTCACTGAAGCTTTCTTT	CASRGTGLTEAFF
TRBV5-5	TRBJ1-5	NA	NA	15	TGTGCCAGCAGCCGTAACAGTTTTGGCAATCAGCCCCAGCATTTT	CASSRNSFGNQPQHF
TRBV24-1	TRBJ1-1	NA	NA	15	TGTGCCACCAGTGCTGGAGGGCTTGTGAACACTGAAGCTTTCTTT	CATSAGGLVNTEAFF
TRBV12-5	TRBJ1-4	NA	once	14	TGTGCTAGTGGGGTAGAGAGCTCTAATGAAAAACTGTTTTTT	CASGVESSNEKLFF
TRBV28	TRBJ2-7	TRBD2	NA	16	TGTGCCACCTCAGGGTGGGGGGGAAGTAGCGTCTACGAGCAGTACTTC	CATSGWGGSSVYEQYF